This TCR beta chain was sequenced for a study of a mutant IDH1 vaccine in newly diagnosed glioma (dated by TCRdb to 2020 to 2023). Looking at the study overall: Of the roughly 32 patients who were treated, around 60% were male and 37.5% were female, and the mean age was around 40 years. Prior to enrollment, standard therapy consisting of radiotherapy alone, temozolomide alone, or radiochemotherapy with temozolomide had been administered to patients, with the combination being received by most patients. Peripheral blood samples were drawn at six visits, namely V03 (baseline), V05, V07, V10, V12 and V13. Longitudinal TCRB deep sequencing was performed for about two dozen treated patients wherever samples were available for exploratory analyses. General conclusions and limits of the study: It was noted by the authors that analyses of patient blood samples could not be reproduced owing to sample limitations. Across multiple MHC alleles, vaccine-induced immune responses were seen in approximately 93% of patients. PBMC samples for TCRB deep sequencing were selected based on availability. No apparent relationship was observed between pseudoprogression and alterations in the top peripheral T cell clonotypes detected by TCRB sequencing.

This specimen's time point label, interpreted: baseline, week 1 (first vaccination visit). Read against the paper, the sample's treatment or condition label means: pre-vaccination baseline after standard-of-care therapy. The donors had newly diagnosed IDH1-mutant astrocytomas of WHO grade 3 or 4 that showed loss of nuclear ATRX. The samples were drawn from NOA16, a multicentre, single-arm, open-label phase I trial in Germany that tested a mutant IDH1 peptide vaccine in humans for the first time. Blood drawn at visit V03 was used as the baseline sample for immunogenicity testing. The DNeasy Blood and Tissue Kit was used to extract genomic DNA from EDTA blood for TCRB sequencing. In the case of this clone: Its antigen is unknown. No base qualities exist here, and no much larger clone lies one base off it.

CDR1 MNHNY and CDR2 SVGAGI are derived from the germline V gene (reference sequence). Germline trimming: 11 bases from V, 5 bases from J; junction bases outside gene matches: 11. The CDR3 runs 14 residues from the cysteine to the phenylalanine. Only the CDR3 DNA is retained, 42 bases long and in frame from the first base. The library was prepared using the immunoSEQ multiplex PCR assay. The hsTCRB Kit was used according to the manufacturer's protocol to amplify rearranged TCR beta chain sequences. Sequencing of TCRB libraries was carried out on an Illumina MiSeq. As for the authors' bioinformatics: Demultiplexing, trimming and gene mapping were performed with the kit vendor's proprietary platform. TCRdb limited this immuneACCESS table to in-frame rearrangements with V and J called. A share of clones is missing; checked studies link under half to unresolved V genes, and the rest is unexplained. The DNA gave D and trimming, while V, J and clone size come from that table. The sample data list tens of thousands of clones, and about 86% of these were observed just once. Clones ranked in the top ten supply 2.9% of the sample.

The rearranged chain carries TRBV6-6 and TRBJ2-5, with 10 bases matching TRBD2. The sequencing here drew on PBMCs, taken from a glioma patient treated with radiotherapy, temozolomide or both. This clonotype was obtained from a man aged 30 to 39 with glioma. The CDR3 is CASSGTSVRETQYF. The base sequence is TGTGCCTCCTCCGGGACTAGCGTTCGGGAGACCCAGTACTTC.